The 28 T cell receptor beta chains listed next were all sequenced from one sample in a study of cytomegalovirus exposure and HLA in healthy donors. The PCR was carried out with 60 Vbeta primers and 13 Jbeta primers. The method was immunoSEQ multiplex PCR; TCRdb's version includes in-frame clones alone and lacks a portion of them. The sample consists of 100,000 to 150,000 clones, 60% to 80% of them appearing once. Sequenced sample: PBMCs. These TCRs come from a woman aged 50 to 65 in good health and CMV-seronegative.

J is TRBJ1-5 and V is TRBV7-2; D remains unclear. CDR3 length: 14 amino acids. With 1 base removed from V and 4 bases from J, the gap between germline ends came to 8 bases. Germline CDR1 reads SGHTA; CDR2 reads FQGNSA. The CDR3 here is CASSLEVRNQPQHF. The CDR3 coding sequence is TGTGCCAGCAGCTTAGAAGTCAGAAATCAGCCCCAGCATTTT.

This sequence joins TRBV9 and TRBJ1-1, with TRBD1 identical over 7 bases. Trimming cost V 4 bases and J 6 bases; bases outside gene matches: 3. The CDR3 sequence is 12 residues long. Germline CDR1 SGDLS, CDR2 YYNGEE. This CDR3 is CASSPGTAEAFF. In nucleotides, the CDR3 is TGTGCCAGCAGCCCCGGGACAGCTGAAGCTTTCTTT.

The gene calls are TRBV27 and TRBJ1-6, with 9 bases aligning to TRBD1. V shed 8 bases, J shed 7 bases, and the junction held 6 bases outside the gene matches. CDR1 is MNHEY and CDR2 is SMNVEV in the germline V gene (reference sequence). CDR3 length: 14 residues. The CDR3 DNA reads TGTGCCAGCGCCCCAGGGACAGGGAATTCACCCCTCCACTTT. Translating it yields CASAPGTGNSPLHF.

V is TRBV29-1 and J is TRBJ2-7; D is uncertain. The CDR3 runs to 13 residues. The germline V and J ends were trimmed by 0 bases and 5 bases, with 11 bases remaining between them. The germline gives CDR1 SQVTM, CDR2 ANQGSEA. This chain's CDR3 is CSVEEHHGDEQYF. CDR3 in DNA: TGCAGCGTTGAAGAGCACCACGGAGACGAGCAGTACTTC.

This chain joins TRBV18 and TRBJ1-3; 8 bases map to TRBD1. Trimming removed 5 bases from V and 1 base from J; junction bases left unmatched: 7. The CDR3 length is 16 residues. CDR1 is KGHSH, CDR2 LQKENI, per germline. The CDR3 loop is CASSSDRGISGNTIYF. DNA of the CDR3: TGTGCCAGCTCAAGTGACAGGGGTATTTCTGGAAACACCATATATTTT.

CDR3 in DNA: TGCGCCAGCAGCACCACTAGCGGGAGCGGCACCGGGGAGCTGTTTTTT. This sequence encodes CASSTTSGSGTGELFF. The chain has TRBV5-1 and TRBJ2-2; 11 bases agree with TRBD2. Trimming cost V 4 bases and J 4 bases; bases outside gene matches: 6. This CDR3 comprises 16 residues. Germline V gene lookup returns CDR1 SGHRS and CDR2 YFSETQ. Filled out from reference TRBV5-1 and TRBJ2-2, the complete variable domain reads KAGVTQTPRYLIKTRGQQVTLSCSPISGHRSVSWYQQTPGQGLQFLFEYFSETQRNKGNFPGRFSGRQFSNSRSEMNVSTLELGDSALYLCASSTTSGSGTGELFFGEGSRLTVL.

In its sample, this clone was seen a few times. The chain links TRBV13 to TRBJ2-2; 9 bases fit TRBD2. With V trimmed by 5 bases and J by 7 bases, 11 bases remained unmatched. Germline V gene sequence: CDR1 PRHDT, CDR2 FYEKMQ (reference sequence). This CDR3 has 16 residues. The CDR3: CASSSEREANYGELFF. In nucleotides, the CDR3 is TGTGCCAGCAGCAGCGAGCGGGAGGCCAACTACGGGGAGCTGTTTTTT.

This chain joins TRBV4-3 and TRBJ1-1; D ambiguous. The CDR3 totals 17 residues. Trimming pared 1 base from V and 1 base from J, leaving 16 bases between. Germline CDR1 reads LGHNA; CDR2 reads YSLEER. CDR3 nucleotide sequence: TGCGCCAGCAGCCAAGGGCCCCCTTCGGAGGGGAACACTGAAGCTTTCTTT. It codes for CASSQGPPSEGNTEAFF.

V gene TRBV20-1 combines with J gene TRBJ1-1; D remains unclear. V was clipped by 3 bases and J by 8 bases, with 10 bases between them. The CDR3 runs to 11 residues. In germline, CDR1 is DFQATT, CDR2 SNEGSKA (reference sequence). CDR3 sequence reads: CSAREATEAFF. The CDR3 DNA follows: TGCAGTGCTAGGGAGGCGACCGAAGCTTTCTTT.

This clone was detected only once. This chain uses TRBV19 with TRBJ2-7, with a possible D match to TRBD1 (5 bases). Deletions cut 1 base from V and 4 bases from J, with 17 bases between. The CDR3 has 16 residues. Per the germline V gene, CDR1 is LNHDA and CDR2 is SQIVND (reference sequence). CDR3 amino acids: CASSIGRTLPFYEQYF. Here the CDR3 DNA reads TGTGCCAGTAGTATAGGTCGGACACTACCTTTTTACGAGCAGTACTTC.

J is TRBJ2-7 and V is TRBV18, with 7 bases fitting TRBD2. The trim removed 3 bases at V and 5 bases at J, leaving 4 bases unmatched. Germline lookup yields CDR1 KGHSH and CDR2 LQKENI. The CDR3 consists of 13 residues. The DNA for the CDR3 is TGTGCCAGCTCACCGATTGCGGGAGACGAGCAGTACTTC. This codes for CASSPIAGDEQYF.

J is TRBJ2-7 and V is TRBV4-3; D may be TRBD1 (5 bases). The CDR3 is 14 amino acids. CDR1 is LGHNA and CDR2 is YSLEER in the germline V gene. V was shortened by 4 bases and J by 2 bases, with 12 bases between the two germline ends. CDR3 nucleotide sequence: TGCGCCAGCAGCCTAACTCAGGGAACCTACGAGCAGTACTTC. It translates to CASSLTQGTYEQYF.

The chain links TRBV27 to TRBJ1-4, with D unresolved. Per germline, CDR1 MNHEY and CDR2 SMNVEV (reference sequence). V was clipped by 3 bases and J by 4 bases, with 6 bases between them. This CDR3 spans 13 amino acids. DNA of the CDR3: TGTGCCAGCAGTTTGAACAGTAATGAAAAACTGTTTTTT. Residues: CASSLNSNEKLFF.

The J gene is TRBJ2-2, the V gene TRBV7-8; D possibly corresponds to TRBD1 (6 bases). Germline CDR1 and CDR2: SGHVS and FQNEAQ. CDR3 size: 16 residues. The V end lost 0 bases, the J end lost 4 bases, and 12 bases lay between the germline ends. The CDR3 DNA follows: TGTGCCAGCAGCTTAGCACCAGGGGTGGGCACCGGGGAGCTGTTTTTT. Translated, it gives CASSLAPGVGTGELFF.

This chain links TRBV10-3 with TRBJ2-1, with 8 bases fitting TRBD1. Per germline, CDR1 ENHRY and CDR2 SYGVKD. CDR3 size: 13 residues. V lost 8 bases, J lost 5 bases, and 5 bases stayed unmatched. CDR3 residues: CAIAMDRDNEQFF. The DNA for the CDR3 is TGTGCCATCGCCATGGACAGGGACAATGAGCAGTTCTTC.

The chain joins TRBV4-1 to TRBJ1-5; perhaps TRBD1 as D (6 bases). CDR1 MGHRA and CDR2 YSYEKL come from the germline V gene. Trimming stripped 3 bases from V and 2 bases from J, with 14 bases between. CDR3 length: 16 amino acids. CDR3 loop: CASSQVGRGGNQPQHF. In DNA, the CDR3 is TGCGCCAGCAGCCAGGTCGGCAGGGGAGGCAATCAGCCCCAGCATTTT.

V usage is TRBV29-1 and J usage is TRBJ2-2, with TRBD2 matching 10 bases. With 7 bases clipped from V and 3 bases from J, the junction kept 2 bases outside the gene matches. This CDR3 has 13 amino acids. CDR1 and CDR2 from the germline V gene are SQVTM and ANQGSEA. In DNA, the CDR3 is TGCAGCGGGACTAGCGGTTACACCGGGGAGCTGTTTTTT. Translation gives CSGTSGYTGELFF.

V and J are TRBV2 and TRBJ1-5; the D gene is possibly TRBD1 (5 bases). CDR1 and CDR2 (germline): SNHLY, FYNNEI. This CDR3 contains 12 residues. V lost 6 bases and J 4 bases, leaving 7 bases between the germline ends. CDR3 bases: TGTGCCAGCAGGGGGCCGAATCAGCCCCAGCATTTT. This gives the protein CASRGPNQPQHF.

The genes are TRBV9 and TRBJ2-7; TRBD1 matches at 8 bases. From germline, CDR1 is SGDLS and CDR2 YYNGEE. The CDR3 contains 14 residues. With 1 base clipped from V and 7 bases from J, the junction kept 7 bases outside the gene matches. DNA for the CDR3: TGTGCCAGCAGCGTAACGACAGGGGTAGGAGAGCAGTACTTC. Protein product: CASSVTTGVGEQYF.

The chain employs TRBV30 and TRBJ1-2; perhaps TRBD1 as D (5 bases). Trimming stripped 2 bases from V and 10 bases from J, with 20 bases between. There are 14 residues in the CDR3. Per the germline V gene, CDR1 is GTSNPN and CDR2 is SVGIG (reference sequence). The CDR3 DNA follows: TGTGCCTGGAGTCCAGCGGGGGGGAATGGGCACTACACCTTC. This sequence encodes CAWSPAGGNGHYTF.

Here the CDR3 DNA reads TGTGCCAGCAGTGCCTCCGGGACAGGGGGCGCAGATACGCAGTATTTT. This codes for CASSASGTGGADTQYF. V is TRBV28 and J is TRBJ2-3; the match to TRBD1 covers 12 bases. The CDR3 contains 16 residues. The germline CDR1 and CDR2 sequences are MDHEN and SYDVKM. Trimming cost V 5 bases and J 4 bases; bases outside gene matches: 7.

The chain links TRBV6-1 to TRBJ1-2; the match to TRBD1 covers 8 bases. This CDR3 is built from 14 residues. V lost 5 bases to trimming and J lost 4 bases; unmatched junction nucleotides: 6. The germline CDR1 and CDR2 sequences are MNHNS and SASEGT. The CDR3 is CASSPGGVPYGYTF. The CDR3 DNA reads as TGTGCCAGCAGTCCAGGGGGCGTCCCCTATGGCTACACCTTC.

The chain combines TRBV21-1 with TRBJ2-7; TRBD1, as called in the table, went unchecked against the DNA. TRBV21-1 is a listed pseudogene. The CDR3 consists of 16 residues. The CDR3 bases are TGTGCCAGCAGCCCCCCGGGGAGACAGGGAAGCCGCGAGCAGTACTTC. It encodes CASSPPGRQGSREQYF.

A word on this clone: One end of the junction varies from germline; a read error may be responsible. The rearrangement uses TRBV28 and TRBJ2-7, with D possibly being TRBD2 (6 bases). Germline CDR1 and CDR2: MDHEN and SYDVKM. There are 12 residues in the CDR3. The CDR3 loop reads CASSSIGRGSHF. The DNA of the CDR3 is TGTGCCAGCAGCTCCATCGGGCGGGGTAGCCACTTC. Supplemented by reference TRBV28 and TRBJ2-7, the full variable domain reads DVKVTQSSRYLVKRTGEKVFLECVQDMDHENMFWYRQDPGLGLRLIYFSYDVKMKEKGDIPEGYSVSREKKERFSLILESASTNQTSMYLCASSSIGRGSHFGPGTRLTVT.

V is TRBV9 and J is TRBJ2-1, with TRBD2 matching over 14 bases. Germline V gene data show CDR1 as SGDLS and CDR2 as YYNGEE. V trimming: 3 bases; J trimming: 9 bases; junction bases outside the gene matches: 8. CDR3 size: 16 residues. CDR3 sequence reads: CASSESGTSGRSEQFF. The CDR3 region has the DNA TGTGCCAGCAGCGAATCCGGGACTAGCGGGAGAAGTGAGCAGTTCTTC. The variable domain in full, with the rest retrieved from reference TRBV9 and TRBJ2-1, is DSGVTQTPKHLITATGQRVTLRCSPRSGDLSVYWYQQSLDQGLQFLIQYYNGEERAKGNILERFSAQQFPDLHSELNLSSLELGDSALYFCASSESGTSGRSEQFFGPGTRLTVL.

This chain uses TRBV4-1 with TRBJ1-1; TRBD1 matches at 9 bases. V shed 3 bases, J shed 9 bases, and the junction held 5 bases outside the gene matches. Germline CDR1 and CDR2: MGHRA and YSYEKL. The CDR3 sequence is 13 residues long. The CDR3 nucleotides are TGCGCCAGCAGCCAGCCCGACAGGGGGAAAGCTTTCTTT. This codes for CASSQPDRGKAFF.

V gene TRBV30 combines with J gene TRBJ1-5; 7 nucleotides align to TRBD1. The V segment lost 3 bases and the J segment 4 bases; nucleotides outside the gene matches: 6. CDR3 size: 14 residues. Germline V gives CDR1 GTSNPN, CDR2 SVGIG (reference sequence). CDR3 amino acids: CAWSQGQQNQPQHF. The CDR3 DNA reads TGTGCCTGGAGCCAGGGACAGCAAAATCAGCCCCAGCATTTT.

The chain combines TRBV15 with TRBJ2-2, with 8 bases fitting TRBD2. The CDR3 has 15 residues. V shed 6 bases and J 3 bases; nucleotides not matched to a gene: 6. Germline CDR1 LNHNV, CDR2 YYDKDF (reference sequence). CDR3 sequence (DNA): TGTGCCACCAGACCGGGACTAGGCCACACCGGGGAGCTGTTTTTT. Translated, it gives CATRPGLGHTGELFF.